The clone carrying this T cell receptor beta chain has a single count. The entry originates in a study of T-cell reconstitution after alpha-beta-depleted transplantation in children. A library of TCRbeta sequences, prepared with unique molecular identifiers, was generated. TCRdb ran MiXCR on the PCR reads and lists one entry per CDR3 protein. The sample holds 200,000 to 250,000 distinct CDR3 sequences, around 12% seen once. Trimming left V 4 bases short and J 4 bases short, with 4 bases between. The CDR3 extends over 12 amino acids. The germline V gene encodes CDR1 KGHSH and CDR2 LQKENI. The sequences come from PBMCs from the stem cell graft donor, collected from the stem cell graft. This rearrangement joins TRBV18 to TRBJ1-4; D ambiguous. This TCR was recovered from a human donor who donated a stem cell graft to a child with acute lymphoblastic leukemia. For the CDR3, the DNA is TGTGCCAGCTCACAGATTAATGAAAAACTGTTTTTT. It yields the protein CASSQINEKLFF.